This T cell receptor beta chain originates from a study of HIV-infected patients and healthy controls. General study findings and limits: HIV-infected patients and controls differed significantly in mean usage of eight alpha and eight beta V genes. In healthy controls, MAIT alpha CDR3s were common; in HIV+ repertoires, severely depleted.

The repertoire came from unfractionated whole blood and reflected all unsorted peripheral T cells. Approximately 11 uninfected healthy donors were sampled as controls, four sampled twice 2 to 3 months apart. This clonotype was recorded at least ten times. Its antigen remains unknown. Reverse transcription used around 500 ng RNA and constant-region primers for alpha and beta. Alpha and beta chain libraries were made separately by chain-specific third strand synthesis with multiplexing indices. TCRdb ran MiXCR on the 5' RACE reads and lists one entry per CDR3 protein. The sample consists of about 15,000 distinct CDR3 sequences, 5.5% to 8% of them appearing once. This receptor was taken from an adult in good health. The sequenced sample was blood.

The CDR3 DNA reads TGCAGTGCTAGACCGACTAGCGGGAGTTCCTACGAGCAGTACTTC. Translating it yields CSARPTSGSSYEQYF. The chain uses TRBV20-1 and TRBJ2-7, with 12 bases identical to TRBD2. CDR3 length equals 15 residues. With 2 bases clipped from V and 1 base from J, the junction kept 3 bases outside the gene matches. Per germline, CDR1 DFQATT and CDR2 SNEGSKA (reference sequence).